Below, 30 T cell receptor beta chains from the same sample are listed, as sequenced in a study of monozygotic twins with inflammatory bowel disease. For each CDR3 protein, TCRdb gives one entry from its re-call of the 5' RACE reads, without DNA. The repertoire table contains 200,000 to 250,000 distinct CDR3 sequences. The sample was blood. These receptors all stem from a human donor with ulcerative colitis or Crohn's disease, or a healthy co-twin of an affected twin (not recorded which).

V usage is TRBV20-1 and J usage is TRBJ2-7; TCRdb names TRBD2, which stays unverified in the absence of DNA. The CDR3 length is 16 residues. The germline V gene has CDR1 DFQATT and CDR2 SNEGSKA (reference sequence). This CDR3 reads CSASLGLAGVFFEQYF.

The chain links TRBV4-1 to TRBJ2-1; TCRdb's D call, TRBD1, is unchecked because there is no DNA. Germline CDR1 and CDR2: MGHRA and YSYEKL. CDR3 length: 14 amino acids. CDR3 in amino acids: CASSQITGVNEQFF.

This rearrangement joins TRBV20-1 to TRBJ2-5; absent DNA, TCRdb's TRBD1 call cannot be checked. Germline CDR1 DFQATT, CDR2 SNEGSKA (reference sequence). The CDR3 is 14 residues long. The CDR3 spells CSAERTADQETQYF.

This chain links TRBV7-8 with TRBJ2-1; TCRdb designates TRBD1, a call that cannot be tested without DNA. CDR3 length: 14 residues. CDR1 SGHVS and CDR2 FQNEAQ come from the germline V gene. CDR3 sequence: CASSPGDRASKQFF.

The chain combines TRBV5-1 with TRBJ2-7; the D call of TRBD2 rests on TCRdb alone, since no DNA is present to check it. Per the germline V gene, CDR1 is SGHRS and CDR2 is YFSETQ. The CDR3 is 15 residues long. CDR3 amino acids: CASSFASGGVGEQYF. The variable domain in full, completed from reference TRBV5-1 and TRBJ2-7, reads KAGVTQTPRYLIKTRGQQVTLSCSPISGHRSVSWYQQTPGQGLQFLFEYFSETQRNKGNFPGRFSGRQFSNSRSEMNVSTLELGDSALYLCASSFASGGVGEQYFGPGTRLTVT.

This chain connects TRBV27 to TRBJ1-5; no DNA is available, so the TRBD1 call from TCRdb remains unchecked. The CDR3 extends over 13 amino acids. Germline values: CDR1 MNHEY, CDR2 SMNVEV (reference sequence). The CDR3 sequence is CASSYNEGGPQHF.

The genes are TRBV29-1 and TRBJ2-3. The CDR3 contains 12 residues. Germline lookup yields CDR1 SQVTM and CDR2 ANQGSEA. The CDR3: CSVELDTDTQYF.

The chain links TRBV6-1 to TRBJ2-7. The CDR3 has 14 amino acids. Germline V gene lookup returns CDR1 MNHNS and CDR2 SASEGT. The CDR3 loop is CASSQTGVTYEQYF.

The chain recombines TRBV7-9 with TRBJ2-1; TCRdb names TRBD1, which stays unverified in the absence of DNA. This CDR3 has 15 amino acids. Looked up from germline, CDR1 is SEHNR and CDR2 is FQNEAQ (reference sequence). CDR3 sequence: CASSPQGIGYNEQFF.

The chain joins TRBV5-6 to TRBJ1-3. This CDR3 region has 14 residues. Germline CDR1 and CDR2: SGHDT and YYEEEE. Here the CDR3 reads CASSLGLTGNTIYF.

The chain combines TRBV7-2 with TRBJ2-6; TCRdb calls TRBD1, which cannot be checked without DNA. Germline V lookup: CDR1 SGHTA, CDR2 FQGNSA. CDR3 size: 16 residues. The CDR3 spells CASSPVWGTGANVLTF.

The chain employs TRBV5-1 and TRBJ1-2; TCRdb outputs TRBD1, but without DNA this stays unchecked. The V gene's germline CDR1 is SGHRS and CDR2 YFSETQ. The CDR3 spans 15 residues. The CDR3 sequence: CASSLETGGGYGYTF. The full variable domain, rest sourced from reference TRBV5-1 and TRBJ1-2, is KAGVTQTPRYLIKTRGQQVTLSCSPISGHRSVSWYQQTPGQGLQFLFEYFSETQRNKGNFPGRFSGRQFSNSRSEMNVSTLELGDSALYLCASSLETGGGYGYTFGSGTRLTVV.

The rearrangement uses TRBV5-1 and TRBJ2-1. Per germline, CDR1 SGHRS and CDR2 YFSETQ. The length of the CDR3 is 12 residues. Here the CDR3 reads CASSLEWNEQFF.

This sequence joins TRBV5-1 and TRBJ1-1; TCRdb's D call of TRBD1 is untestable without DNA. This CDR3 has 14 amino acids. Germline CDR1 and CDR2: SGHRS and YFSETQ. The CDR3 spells CASSLDRTNTEAFF.

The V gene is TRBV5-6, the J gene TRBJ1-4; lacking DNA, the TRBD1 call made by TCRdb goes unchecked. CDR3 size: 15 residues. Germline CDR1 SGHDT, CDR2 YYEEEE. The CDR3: CASSLQGQKNEKLFF.

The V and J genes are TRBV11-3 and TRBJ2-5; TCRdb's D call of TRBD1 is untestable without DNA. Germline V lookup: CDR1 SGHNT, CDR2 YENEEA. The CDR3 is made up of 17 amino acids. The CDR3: CASSLGGWGQNQETQYF.

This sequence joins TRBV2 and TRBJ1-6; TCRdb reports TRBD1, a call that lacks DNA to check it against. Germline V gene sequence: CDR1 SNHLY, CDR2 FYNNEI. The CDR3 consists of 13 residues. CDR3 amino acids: CASIRGVHSPLHF.

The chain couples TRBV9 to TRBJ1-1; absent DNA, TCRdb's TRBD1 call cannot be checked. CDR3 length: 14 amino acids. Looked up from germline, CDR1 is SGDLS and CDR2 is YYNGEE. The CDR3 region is CASSVQGADTEAFF.

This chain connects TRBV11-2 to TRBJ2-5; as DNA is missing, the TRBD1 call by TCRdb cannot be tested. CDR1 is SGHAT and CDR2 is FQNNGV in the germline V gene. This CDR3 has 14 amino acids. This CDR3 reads CASSLGAGGETQYF.

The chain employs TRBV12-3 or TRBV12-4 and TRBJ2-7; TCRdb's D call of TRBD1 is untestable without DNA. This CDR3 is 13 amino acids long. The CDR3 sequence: CASSLGAAYEQYF.

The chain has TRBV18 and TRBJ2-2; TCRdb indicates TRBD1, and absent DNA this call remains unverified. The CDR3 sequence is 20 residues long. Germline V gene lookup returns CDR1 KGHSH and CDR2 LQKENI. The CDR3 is CASSPNIGTGNGRNTGELFF.

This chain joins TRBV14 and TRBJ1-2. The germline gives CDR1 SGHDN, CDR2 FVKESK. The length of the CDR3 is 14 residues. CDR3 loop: CASSPLARNYGYTF.

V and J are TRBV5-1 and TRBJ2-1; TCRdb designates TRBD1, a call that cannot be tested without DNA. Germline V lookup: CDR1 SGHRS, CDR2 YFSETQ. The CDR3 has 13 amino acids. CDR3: CASSPTGPAEQFF.

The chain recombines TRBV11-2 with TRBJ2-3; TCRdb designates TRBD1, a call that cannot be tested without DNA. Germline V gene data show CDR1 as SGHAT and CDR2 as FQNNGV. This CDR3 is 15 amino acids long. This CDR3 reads CASSLGGGGLDTQYF. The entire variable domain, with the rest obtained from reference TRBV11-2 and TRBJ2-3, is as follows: EAGVAQSPRYKIIEKRQSVAFWCNPISGHATLYWYQQILGQGPKLLIQFQNNGVVDDSQLPKDRFSAERLKGVDSTLKIQPAKLEDSAVYLCASSLGGGGLDTQYFGPGTRLTVL.

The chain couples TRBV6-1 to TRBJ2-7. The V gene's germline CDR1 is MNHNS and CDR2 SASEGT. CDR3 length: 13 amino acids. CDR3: CASRVDFVYEQYF.

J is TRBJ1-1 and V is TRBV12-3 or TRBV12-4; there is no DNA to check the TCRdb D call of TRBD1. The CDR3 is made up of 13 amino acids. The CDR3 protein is CASRTDTGAKAFF.

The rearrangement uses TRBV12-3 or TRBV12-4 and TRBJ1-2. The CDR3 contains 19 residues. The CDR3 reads CASEMPLPRRGLGHYGYTF.

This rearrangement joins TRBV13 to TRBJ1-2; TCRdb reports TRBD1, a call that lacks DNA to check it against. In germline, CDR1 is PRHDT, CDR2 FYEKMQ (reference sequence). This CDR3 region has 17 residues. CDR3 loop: CASSFPGQGSKSYGYTF.

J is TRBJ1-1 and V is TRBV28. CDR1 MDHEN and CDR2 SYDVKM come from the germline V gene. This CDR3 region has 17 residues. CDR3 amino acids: CASSLVVFRGGVTEAFF.

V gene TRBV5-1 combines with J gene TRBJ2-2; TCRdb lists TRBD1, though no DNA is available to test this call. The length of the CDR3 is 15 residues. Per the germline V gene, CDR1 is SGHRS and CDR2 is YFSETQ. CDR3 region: CASSFLDRVAGELFF.